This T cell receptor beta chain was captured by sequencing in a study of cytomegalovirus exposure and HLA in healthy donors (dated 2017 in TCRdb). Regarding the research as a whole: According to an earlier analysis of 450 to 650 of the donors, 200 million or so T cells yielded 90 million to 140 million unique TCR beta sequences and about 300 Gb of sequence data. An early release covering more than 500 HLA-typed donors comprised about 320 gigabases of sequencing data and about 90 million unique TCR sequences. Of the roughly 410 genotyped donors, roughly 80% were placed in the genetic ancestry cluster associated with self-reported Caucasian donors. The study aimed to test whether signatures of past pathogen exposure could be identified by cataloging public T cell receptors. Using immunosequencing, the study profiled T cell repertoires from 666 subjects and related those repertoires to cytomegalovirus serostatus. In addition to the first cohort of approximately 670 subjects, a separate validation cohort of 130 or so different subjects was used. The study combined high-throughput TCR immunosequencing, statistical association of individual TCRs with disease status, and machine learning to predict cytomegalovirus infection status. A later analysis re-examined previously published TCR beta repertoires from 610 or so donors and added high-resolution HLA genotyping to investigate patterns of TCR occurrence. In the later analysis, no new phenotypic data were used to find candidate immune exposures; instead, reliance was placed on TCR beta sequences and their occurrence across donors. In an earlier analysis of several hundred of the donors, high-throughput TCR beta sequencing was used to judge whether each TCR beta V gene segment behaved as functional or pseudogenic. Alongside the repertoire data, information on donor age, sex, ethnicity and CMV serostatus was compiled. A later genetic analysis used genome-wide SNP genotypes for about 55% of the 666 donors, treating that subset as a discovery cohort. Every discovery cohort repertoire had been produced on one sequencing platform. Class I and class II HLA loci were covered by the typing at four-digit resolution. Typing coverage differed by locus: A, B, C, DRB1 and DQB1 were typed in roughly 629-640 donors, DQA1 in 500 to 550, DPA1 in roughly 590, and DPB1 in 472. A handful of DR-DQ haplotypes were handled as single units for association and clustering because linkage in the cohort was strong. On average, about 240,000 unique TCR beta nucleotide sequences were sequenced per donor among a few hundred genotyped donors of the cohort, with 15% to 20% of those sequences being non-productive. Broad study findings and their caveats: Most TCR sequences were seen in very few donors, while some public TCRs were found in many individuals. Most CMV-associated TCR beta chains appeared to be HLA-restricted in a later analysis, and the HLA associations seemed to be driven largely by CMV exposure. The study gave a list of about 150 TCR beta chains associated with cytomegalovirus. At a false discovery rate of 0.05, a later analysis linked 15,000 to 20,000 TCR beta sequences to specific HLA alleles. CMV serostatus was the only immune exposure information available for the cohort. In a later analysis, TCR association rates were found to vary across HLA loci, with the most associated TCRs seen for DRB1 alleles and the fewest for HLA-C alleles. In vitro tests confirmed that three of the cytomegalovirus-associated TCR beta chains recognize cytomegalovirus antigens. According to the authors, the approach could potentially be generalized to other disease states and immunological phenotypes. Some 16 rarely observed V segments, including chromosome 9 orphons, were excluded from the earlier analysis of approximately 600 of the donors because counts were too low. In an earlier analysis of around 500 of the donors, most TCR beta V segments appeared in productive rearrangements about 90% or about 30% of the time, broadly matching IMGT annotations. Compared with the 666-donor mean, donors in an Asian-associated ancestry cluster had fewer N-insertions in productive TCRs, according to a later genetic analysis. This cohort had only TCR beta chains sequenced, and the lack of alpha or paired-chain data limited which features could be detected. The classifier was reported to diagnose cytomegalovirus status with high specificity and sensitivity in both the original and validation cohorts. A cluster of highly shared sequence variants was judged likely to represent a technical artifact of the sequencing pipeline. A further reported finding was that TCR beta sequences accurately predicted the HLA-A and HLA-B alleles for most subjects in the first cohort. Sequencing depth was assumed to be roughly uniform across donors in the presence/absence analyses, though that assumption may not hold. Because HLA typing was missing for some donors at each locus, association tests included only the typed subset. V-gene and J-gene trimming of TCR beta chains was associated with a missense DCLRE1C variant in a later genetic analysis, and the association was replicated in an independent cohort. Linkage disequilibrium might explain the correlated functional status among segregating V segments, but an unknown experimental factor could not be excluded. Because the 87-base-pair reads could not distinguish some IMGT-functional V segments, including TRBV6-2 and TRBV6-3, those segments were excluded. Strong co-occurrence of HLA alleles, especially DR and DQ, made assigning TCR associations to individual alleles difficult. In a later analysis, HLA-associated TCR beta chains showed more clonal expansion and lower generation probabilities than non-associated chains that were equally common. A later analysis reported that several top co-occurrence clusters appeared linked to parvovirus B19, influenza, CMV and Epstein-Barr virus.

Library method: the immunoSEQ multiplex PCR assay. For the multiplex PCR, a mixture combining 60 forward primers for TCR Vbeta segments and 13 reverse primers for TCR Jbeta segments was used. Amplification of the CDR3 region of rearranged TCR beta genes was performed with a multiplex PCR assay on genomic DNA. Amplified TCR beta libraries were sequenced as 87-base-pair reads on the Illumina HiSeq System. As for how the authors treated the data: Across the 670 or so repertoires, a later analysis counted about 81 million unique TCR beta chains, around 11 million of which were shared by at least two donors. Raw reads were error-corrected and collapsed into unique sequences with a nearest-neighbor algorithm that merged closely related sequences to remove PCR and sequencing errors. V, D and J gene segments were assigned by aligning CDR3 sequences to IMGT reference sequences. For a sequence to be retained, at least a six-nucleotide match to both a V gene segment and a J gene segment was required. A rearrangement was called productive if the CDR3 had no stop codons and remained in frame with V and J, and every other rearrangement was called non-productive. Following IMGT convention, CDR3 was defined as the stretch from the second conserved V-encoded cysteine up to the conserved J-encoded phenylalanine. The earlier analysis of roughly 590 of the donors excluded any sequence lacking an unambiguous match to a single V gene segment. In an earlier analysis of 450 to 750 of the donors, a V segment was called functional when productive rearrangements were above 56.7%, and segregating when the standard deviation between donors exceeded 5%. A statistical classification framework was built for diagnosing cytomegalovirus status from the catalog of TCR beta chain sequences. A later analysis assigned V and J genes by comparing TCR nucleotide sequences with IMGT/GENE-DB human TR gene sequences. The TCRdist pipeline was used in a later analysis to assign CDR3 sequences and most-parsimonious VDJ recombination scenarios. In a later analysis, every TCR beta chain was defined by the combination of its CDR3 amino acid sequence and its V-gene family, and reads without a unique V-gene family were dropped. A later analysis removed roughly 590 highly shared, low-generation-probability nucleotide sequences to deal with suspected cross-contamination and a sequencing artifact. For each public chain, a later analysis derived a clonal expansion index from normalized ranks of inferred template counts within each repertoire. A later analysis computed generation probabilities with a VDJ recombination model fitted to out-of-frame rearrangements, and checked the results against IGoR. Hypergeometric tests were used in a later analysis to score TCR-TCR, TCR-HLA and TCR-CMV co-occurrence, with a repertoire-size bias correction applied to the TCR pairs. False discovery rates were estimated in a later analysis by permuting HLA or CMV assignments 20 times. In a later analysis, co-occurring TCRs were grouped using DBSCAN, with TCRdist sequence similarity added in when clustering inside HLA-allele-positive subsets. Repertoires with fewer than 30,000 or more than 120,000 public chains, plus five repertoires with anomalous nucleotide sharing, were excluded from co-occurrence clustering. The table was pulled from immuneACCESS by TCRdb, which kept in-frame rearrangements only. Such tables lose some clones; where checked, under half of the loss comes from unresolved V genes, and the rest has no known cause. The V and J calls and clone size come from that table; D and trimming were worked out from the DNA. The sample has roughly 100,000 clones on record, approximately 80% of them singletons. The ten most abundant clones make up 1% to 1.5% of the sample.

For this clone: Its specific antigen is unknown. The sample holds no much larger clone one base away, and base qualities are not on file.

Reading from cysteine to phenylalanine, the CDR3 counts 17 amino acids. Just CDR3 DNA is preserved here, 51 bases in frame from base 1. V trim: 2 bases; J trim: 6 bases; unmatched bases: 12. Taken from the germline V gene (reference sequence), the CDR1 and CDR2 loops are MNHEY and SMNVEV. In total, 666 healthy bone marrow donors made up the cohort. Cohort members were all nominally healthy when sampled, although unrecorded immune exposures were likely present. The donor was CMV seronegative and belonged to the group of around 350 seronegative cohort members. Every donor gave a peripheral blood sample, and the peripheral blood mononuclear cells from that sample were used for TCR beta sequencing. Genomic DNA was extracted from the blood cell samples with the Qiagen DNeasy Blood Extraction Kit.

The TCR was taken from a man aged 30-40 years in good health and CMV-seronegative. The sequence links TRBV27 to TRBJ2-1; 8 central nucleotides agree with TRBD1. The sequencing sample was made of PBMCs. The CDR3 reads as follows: CASSLILPRGRTNEQFF. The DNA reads TGTGCCAGCAGTTTAATTCTCCCCAGGGGGCGGACCAATGAGCAGTTCTTC.